Below, 18 T cell receptor beta chains from the same sample are listed, as sequenced in a study of cytotoxic CD8 clonotypes in ibrutinib-treated CLL. TCRdb keeps only in-frame clones here, not all; method: immunoSEQ multiplex PCR. The table lists roughly 150,000 clones, nearly 90% of them singletons. The sample here was PBMCs, taken at disease progression, from a patient treated with ibrutinib. Source of these receptors: a human donor with chronic lymphocytic leukemia.

A single count supports this clone. V usage is TRBV7-2 and J usage is TRBJ2-1; 12 bases are shared with TRBD2. CDR3 size: 12 residues. CDR1 SGHTA and CDR2 FQGNSA come from the germline V gene. V lost 6 bases, J lost 14 bases, and 5 bases stayed unmatched. Here the CDR3 reads CASRRLAGVEFF. In DNA form, the CDR3 reads TGTGCCAGCAGAAGACTAGCGGGAGTGGAGTTCTTC.

The chain links TRBV19 to TRBJ2-7; maybe TRBD1 (6 bases). The germline V gene has CDR1 LNHDA and CDR2 SQIVND (reference sequence). The CDR3 has 14 residues. V was clipped by 6 bases and J by 3 bases, with 15 bases between them. CDR3 DNA sequence: TGTGCCAGTAGCCCGGGACATCCGTACTACGAGCAGTACTTC. Encoded protein: CASSPGHPYYEQYF.

The rearrangement links TRBV13 to TRBJ1-6; no clear D gene. Deletions cut 4 bases from V and 9 bases from J, with 7 bases between. CDR3 size: 12 residues. Germline values: CDR1 PRHDT, CDR2 FYEKMQ (reference sequence). The DNA for the CDR3 is TGTGCCAGCAGCTCCCGGAGTTCACCCCTCCACTTT. This sequence encodes CASSSRSSPLHF.

The rearrangement joins TRBV29-1 to TRBJ2-7; the D is unclear. Trimming cost V 4 bases and J 3 bases, with 13 bases left between them. CDR3 length equals 13 residues. CDR1 is SQVTM and CDR2 is ANQGSEA in the germline V gene. In DNA form, the CDR3 reads TGCAGCGTTGTGCCCCAAAACCTCTACGAGCAGTACTTC. This translates into CSVVPQNLYEQYF.

The chain employs TRBV7-8 and TRBJ2-1; the D gene is possibly TRBD2 (6 bases). There are 15 residues in the CDR3. Trimming cost V 3 bases and J 3 bases, with 12 bases left between them. Germline assignment: CDR1 SGHVS and CDR2 FQNEAQ. CDR3 amino acids: CASSLEGLVYNEQFF. CDR3 nucleotides: TGTGCCAGCAGCTTGGAGGGACTCGTCTACAATGAGCAGTTCTTC.

The V call is TRBV11-3, the J call TRBJ2-5, with 10 bases aligning to TRBD2. V lost 9 bases and J lost 5; bases outside the gene matches: 15. This CDR3 spans 16 amino acids. The germline gives CDR1 SGHNT, CDR2 YENEEA. CDR3 sequence: CASSSILAGRRETQYF. The CDR3 nucleotides are TGTGCCAGTTCGTCCATACTAGCGGGACGGCGGGAGACCCAGTACTTC.

This clone occurred a few times. In DNA, the CDR3 is TGTGCCAGCAGCTTAGTCCAGGGGGGAAGCACAGATACGCAGTATTTT. Translating gives CASSLVQGGSTDTQYF. This chain links TRBV7-9 with TRBJ2-3; a possible D gene is TRBD1 (7 bases). The CDR3 consists of 16 residues. The germline V and J ends were trimmed by 1 base and 0 bases, with 11 bases remaining between them. CDR1 and CDR2 (germline): SEHNR, FQNEAQ (reference sequence).

In this sample, this clone turned up once. The chain is built from TRBV14 and TRBJ1-2; D perhaps matches TRBD1 (5 bases). The CDR3 has 14 residues. Germline CDR1 reads SGHDN; CDR2 reads FVKESK. The V end lost 1 base, the J end lost 9 bases, and 15 bases lay between the germline ends. The CDR3 loop reads CASSQVSGAGSYTF. Written as DNA, the CDR3 is TGTGCCAGCAGCCAAGTTTCCGGGGCGGGAAGCTACACCTTC.

V usage is TRBV10-3 and J usage is TRBJ1-5; D is ambiguous. CDR3 length: 16 residues. Germline CDR1 and CDR2: ENHRY and SYGVKD. The germline V and J ends were trimmed by 4 bases and 2 bases, with 15 bases remaining between them. CDR3 in DNA: TGTGCCATCAGTGGACACCGGGTTCTGGGCAATCAGCCCCAGCATTTT. As protein: CAISGHRVLGNQPQHF.

The chain recombines TRBV30 with TRBJ1-1, with D unresolved. The CDR3 spans 13 residues. Germline CDR1 reads GTSNPN; CDR2 reads SVGIG (reference sequence). The germline V and J ends were trimmed by 5 bases and 0 bases, with 10 bases remaining between them. This CDR3 reads CAWGSWLNTEAFF. DNA for the CDR3: TGTGCCTGGGGTTCCTGGCTGAACACTGAAGCTTTCTTT.

The chain links TRBV19 to TRBJ1-4; the D is unclear. The germline V gene encodes CDR1 LNHDA and CDR2 SQIVND (reference sequence). V was trimmed by 4 bases and J by 5 bases, leaving 14 bases between them. This CDR3 is built from 15 residues. CDR3 sequence: CASSTSRAQNEKLFF. Written as DNA, the CDR3 is TGTGCCAGTAGTACTAGCCGGGCTCAGAATGAAAAACTGTTTTTT.

The chain links TRBV5-1 to TRBJ2-7, with 7 bases matching TRBD2. Germline-derived CDR1 and CDR2 are SGHRS and YFSETQ. The CDR3 runs 14 residues. The J segment lost 3 bases and the V segment lost 4 bases, leaving 7 bases of the junction unmatched. The CDR3: CASSQTGTNYEQYF. DNA for the CDR3: TGCGCCAGCAGCCAAACCGGGACTAACTACGAGCAGTACTTC.

J is TRBJ1-1 and V is TRBV6-1; D gene unclear. Deletions cut 6 bases from V and 0 bases from J, with 8 bases between. The CDR3 contains 13 residues. Per germline, CDR1 MNHNS and CDR2 SASEGT. The CDR3 region has the DNA TGTGCCAGCAGCCTACACTTGAACACTGAAGCTTTCTTT. It translates to CASSLHLNTEAFF.

The chain joins TRBV28 to TRBJ1-5; D is ambiguous. V was trimmed by 5 bases and J by 1 base, leaving 9 bases between them. This CDR3 comprises 14 residues. Germline V lookup: CDR1 MDHEN, CDR2 SYDVKM. CDR3 sequence reads: CASSDYLSNQPQHF. CDR3 in DNA: TGTGCCAGCAGTGATTATTTGAGCAATCAGCCCCAGCATTTT.

The CDR3, as DNA: TGTGCCAGCACTGAACAGGGGACTGGAAACACCATATATTTT. Translation gives CASTEQGTGNTIYF. J is TRBJ1-3 and V is TRBV28; 7 bases line up with TRBD1. Looked up from germline, CDR1 is MDHEN and CDR2 is SYDVKM. There are 14 residues in the CDR3. Trimming at V came to 7 bases and at J to 2 bases, leaving 5 bases not matched to a gene. Filled out from reference TRBV28 and TRBJ1-3, the complete variable domain reads DVKVTQSSRYLVKRTGEKVFLECVQDMDHENMFWYRQDPGLGLRLIYFSYDVKMKEKGDIPEGYSVSREKKERFSLILESASTNQTSMYLCASTEQGTGNTIYFGEGSWLTVV.

The V gene is TRBV5-1, the J gene TRBJ2-7; 9 bases are a match to TRBD2. The V gene's germline CDR1 is SGHRS and CDR2 YFSETQ. The CDR3 extends over 14 amino acids. Trimming took 4 bases from V and 6 from J; bases not matched to a gene: 8. CDR3 residues: CASSPLAGTGEQYF. In DNA form, the CDR3 reads TGCGCCAGCAGCCCTCTAGCGGGGACCGGCGAGCAGTACTTC.

The chain is built from TRBV15 and TRBJ1-2; TRBD1 matches 8 bases. The CDR3 loop spans 17 amino acids. The V and J ends lost 3 bases and 5 bases, in that order; junction bases with no gene match: 14. CDR1 and CDR2 (germline): LNHNV, YYDKDF (reference sequence). The CDR3 DNA is TGTGCCACCAGCAGGATCCAGGACAGGGTGAAATCATATGGCTACACCTTC. Translated: CATSRIQDRVKSYGYTF.

The chain joins TRBV11-3 to TRBJ2-1; D possibly corresponds to TRBD1 (5 bases). The ends were cut back, 8 bases at V and 3 bases at J, with 17 bases in the middle. Per germline, CDR1 SGHNT and CDR2 YENEEA. The CDR3 has 15 amino acids. CDR3 amino acids: CASGAPFRIYNEQFF. CDR3 nucleotides: TGTGCCAGCGGGGCACCATTCAGAATCTACAATGAGCAGTTCTTC.